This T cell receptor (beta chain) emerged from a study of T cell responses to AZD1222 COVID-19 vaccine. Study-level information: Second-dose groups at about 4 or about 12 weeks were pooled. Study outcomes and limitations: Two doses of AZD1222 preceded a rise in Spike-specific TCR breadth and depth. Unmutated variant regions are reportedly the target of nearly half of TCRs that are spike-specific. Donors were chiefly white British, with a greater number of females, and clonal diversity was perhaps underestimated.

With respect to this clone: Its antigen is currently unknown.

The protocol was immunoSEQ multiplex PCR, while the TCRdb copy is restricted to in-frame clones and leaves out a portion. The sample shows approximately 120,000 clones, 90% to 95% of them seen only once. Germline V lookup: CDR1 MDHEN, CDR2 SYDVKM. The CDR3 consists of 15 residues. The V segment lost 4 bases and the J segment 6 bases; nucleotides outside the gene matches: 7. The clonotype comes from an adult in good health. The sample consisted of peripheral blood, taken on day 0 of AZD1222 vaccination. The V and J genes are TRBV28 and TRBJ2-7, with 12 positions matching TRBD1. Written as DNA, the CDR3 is TGTGCCAGCAGTTCTGCCGGGACAGGGGGCGGCGAGCAGTACTTC. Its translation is CASSSAGTGGGEQYF.